This record covers a single T cell receptor beta chain. Its target antigen remains unknown. Qualities for individual bases were not recorded, and no much larger clone is one base off. Distinct nucleotide sequences in the sample also encode this CDR3. These data originate in a study of CD8+ T cells in alopecia areata listed by TCRdb under 2018. Turning to the overall study: Treated patients were enrolled in an open-label pilot trial of oral tofacitinib at 5 to 10 mg twice daily for moderate-to-severe alopecia areata. Tofacitinib was given for 6 to 18 months, followed by 6 months of follow-up off drug to assess delayed response and recurrence. For the treated patients, the SALT score, which quantifies what percentage of scalp surface area is affected, served as the measure of disease severity. In both human patients and the C3H/HeJ mouse model, the study applied high-throughput TCRbeta sequencing to look at T cell clonal expansion in alopecia areata. Human TCRbeta sequencing covered scalp tissue and sorted CD4+ and CD8+ peripheral blood T cells from patchy and totalis/universalis alopecia areata patients and healthy controls. Biopsies were taken from tofacitinib-treated patients at baseline and at 4 and 24 weeks of treatment, and a later scalp biopsy was taken in several of the tofacitinib-treated patients. Scalp clonality was compared among normal scalp (n=4), patchy alopecia areata scalp (n=8), and alopecia totalis/universalis scalp (n=8). RNA was extracted with the PAXgene miRNA kit for fixed scalp, the miRNeasy kit for PBMCs, and the RNeasy kit for mouse skin. TCRbeta CDR3 regions were amplified by immunoSEQ multiplex PCR with 35 Vbeta forward and 13 Jbeta reverse primers.

What the study reported, not specific to this receptor: Tofacitinib significantly lowered scalp clonality and the number of expanded CD8+ clones among the top 100 scalp clones. Because the treated cohort was small and included a single nonresponder, larger studies are needed to assess links between baseline CD8+ expansion and response. Compared with mice, TCR sequences shared between patients were less clear, possibly partly because of HLA diversity across the patient population. Many expanded lesional clones were found to persist in scalp and blood during tofacitinib treatment, and relapse after treatment cessation may be partly explained by this persistence. Unlike mouse skin, which is dominated by gammadelta T cells, normal human skin has resident alphabeta T cells that are also sequenced, and this complicates analysis of the scalp TCR repertoire. Compared with normal scalp, lesional scalp, particularly in alopecia totalis/universalis, had higher clonality and more expanded CD8+ clones, which suggests antigenic drive.

A distance of 6 bases separates the germline ends of V and J, which lose 3 bases and 4 bases respectively. The CDR3, from cysteine to phenylalanine, totals 12 residues. Only the CDR3 portion is preserved as DNA: 36 bases, with reading frame beginning at the first base. The germline V gene sets CDR1 to SQVTM and CDR2 to ANQGSEA. The library was generated by the immunoSEQ multiplex PCR assay. RNA was extracted from all samples and reverse transcribed into cDNA as template for TCR sequencing. SuperScript III was used for first-strand cDNA synthesis, primed with a 2:1 mix of oligo-dT and random hexamers. Amplification bias was assessed with a synthetic immune receptor repertoire, and residual bias was removed computationally. Turning to the authors' computational methods: Raw reads were preprocessed for error removal, and CDR3 was defined according to IMGT conventions as running from the conserved cysteine to phenylalanine. Clonality was calculated as 1 minus Shannon entropy normalized by log2 of the number of productive unique TCRs. Whether scalp clones were CD4 or CD8 was inferred by matching scalp TCRbeta sequences against CD4 and CD8 repertoires sorted from blood. TCRdb retrieved this table from immuneACCESS and kept in-frame rearrangements only. Not all clones are present; in checked studies, unresolved V genes account for under half, and no reason is known for the remainder. V and J calls and clone size are those listed in that table; D and trimming were worked out from the DNA. Here the sample has 110,000 to 150,000 clones; 45% to 60% occur a single time. The top ten hold more than 15% of the sample.

In the paper's terms, the time point label means: around 4 weeks on oral tofacitinib. The sample's treatment or condition, from its label and the paper: oral pan-JAK inhibitor, 5-10 mg twice daily. Peripheral blood and lesional scalp punch biopsies were obtained from patients with alopecia areata. PBMCs were separated by density centrifugation and stained for CD3, CD4 and CD8, after which CD4+ and CD8+ T cells were sorted on a FACSAria. The source is a human donor with alopecia areata. The chain uses TRBV29-1 and TRBJ2-2; TRBD1 might be the D gene, on 6 matching bases. Source: CD8+ T cells sorted from blood, taken at week 4, from a patient treated with tofacitinib. CDR3 loop: CSVDRGTGELFF. At the DNA level, the sequence is TGCAGCGTTGACAGGGGCACCGGGGAGCTGTTTTTT.